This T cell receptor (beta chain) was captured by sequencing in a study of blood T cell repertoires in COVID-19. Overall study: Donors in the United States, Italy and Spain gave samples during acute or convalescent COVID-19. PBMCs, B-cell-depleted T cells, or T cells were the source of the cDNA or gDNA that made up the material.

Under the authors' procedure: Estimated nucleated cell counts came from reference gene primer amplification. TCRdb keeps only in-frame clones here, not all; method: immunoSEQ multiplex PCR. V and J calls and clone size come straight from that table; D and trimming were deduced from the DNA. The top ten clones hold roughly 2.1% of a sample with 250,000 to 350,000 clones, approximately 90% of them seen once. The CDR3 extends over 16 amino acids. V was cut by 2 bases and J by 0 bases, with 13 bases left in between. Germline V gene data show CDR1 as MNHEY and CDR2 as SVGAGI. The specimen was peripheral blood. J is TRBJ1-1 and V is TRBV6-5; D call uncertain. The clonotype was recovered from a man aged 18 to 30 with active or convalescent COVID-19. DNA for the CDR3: TGTGCCAGCAGTTACGTCGGAGACTTCATGAACACTGAAGCTTTCTTT. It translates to CASSYVGDFMNTEAFF.